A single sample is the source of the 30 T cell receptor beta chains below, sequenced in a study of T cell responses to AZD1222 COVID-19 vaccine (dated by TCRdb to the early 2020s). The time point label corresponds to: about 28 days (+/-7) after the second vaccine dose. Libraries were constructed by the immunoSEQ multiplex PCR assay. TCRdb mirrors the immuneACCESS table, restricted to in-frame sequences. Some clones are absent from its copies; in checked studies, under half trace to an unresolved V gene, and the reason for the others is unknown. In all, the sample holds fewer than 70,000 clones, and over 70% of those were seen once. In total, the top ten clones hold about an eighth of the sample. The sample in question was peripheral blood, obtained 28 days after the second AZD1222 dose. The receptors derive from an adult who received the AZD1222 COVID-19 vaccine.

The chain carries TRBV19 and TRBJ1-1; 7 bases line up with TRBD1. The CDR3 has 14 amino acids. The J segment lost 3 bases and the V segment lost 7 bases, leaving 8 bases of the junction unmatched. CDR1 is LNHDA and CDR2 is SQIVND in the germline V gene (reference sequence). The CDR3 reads CASTKDRDHTEAFF. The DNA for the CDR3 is TGTGCCAGTACTAAAGACAGGGACCACACTGAAGCTTTCTTT.

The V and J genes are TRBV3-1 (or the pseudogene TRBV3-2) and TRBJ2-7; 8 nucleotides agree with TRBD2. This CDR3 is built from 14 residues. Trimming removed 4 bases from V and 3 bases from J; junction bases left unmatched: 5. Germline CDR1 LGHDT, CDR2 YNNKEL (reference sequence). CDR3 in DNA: TGTGCCAGCAGCCCACGGGGGGGGAGCTACGAGCAGTACTTC. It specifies CASSPRGGSYEQYF.

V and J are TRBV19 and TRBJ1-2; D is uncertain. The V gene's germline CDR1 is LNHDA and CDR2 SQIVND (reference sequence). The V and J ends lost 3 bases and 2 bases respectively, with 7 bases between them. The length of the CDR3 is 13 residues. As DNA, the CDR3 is TGTGCCAGTAGTATGGGCAGGAACTATGGCTACACCTTC. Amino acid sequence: CASSMGRNYGYTF.

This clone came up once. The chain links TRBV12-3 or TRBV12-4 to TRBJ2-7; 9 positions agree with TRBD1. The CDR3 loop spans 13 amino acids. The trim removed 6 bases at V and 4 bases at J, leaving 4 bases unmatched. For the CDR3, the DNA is TGTGCCAGCAGCCTAGGACAGGGGTACGAGCAGTACTTC. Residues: CASSLGQGYEQYF.

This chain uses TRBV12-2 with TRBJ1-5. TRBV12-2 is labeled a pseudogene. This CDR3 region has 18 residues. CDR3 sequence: CASRLGGRTEGSNQPQHF. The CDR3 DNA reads TGTGCAAGTCGCTTAGGAGGCCGTACAGAGGGTAGCAATCAGCCCCAGCATTTT.

The CDR3 coding sequence is TGTGCCTCAGCAGGGGCGGGGCGCTCCCCTGGGGAGCTGTTTTTT. It is translated as CASAGAGRSPGELFF. The rearrangement uses TRBV28 and TRBJ2-2; tentatively, D is TRBD1 or TRBD2 (6 bases each). V lost 11 bases, J lost 8 bases, and 24 bases lay in between. Germline CDR1 is MDHEN and CDR2 is SYDVKM. This CDR3 has 15 residues.

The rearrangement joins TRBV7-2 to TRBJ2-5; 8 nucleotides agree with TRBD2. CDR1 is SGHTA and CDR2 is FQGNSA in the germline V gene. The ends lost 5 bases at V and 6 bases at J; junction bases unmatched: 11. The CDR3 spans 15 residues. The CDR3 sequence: CASSGSGGRLKTQYF. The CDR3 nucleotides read TGTGCCAGCAGCGGGAGCGGGGGCCGTTTGAAGACCCAGTACTTC.

CDR3 protein: CASRQLAGAYNEQFF. The DNA for the CDR3 is TGTGCCAGCAGGCAACTAGCGGGGGCCTACAATGAGCAGTTCTTC. The chain joins TRBV11-2 to TRBJ2-1; 11 bases are a match to TRBD2. Germline CDR1 is SGHAT and CDR2 is FQNNGV. The CDR3 totals 15 residues. J was trimmed by 2 bases and V by 6 bases; bases with no gene match: 3.

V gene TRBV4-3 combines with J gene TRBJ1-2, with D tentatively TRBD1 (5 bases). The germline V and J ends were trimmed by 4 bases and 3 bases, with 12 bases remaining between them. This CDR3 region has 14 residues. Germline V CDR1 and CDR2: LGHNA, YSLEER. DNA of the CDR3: TGCGCCAGCAGCCTACGATCCAGGGACTATGGCTACACCTTC. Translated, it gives CASSLRSRDYGYTF.

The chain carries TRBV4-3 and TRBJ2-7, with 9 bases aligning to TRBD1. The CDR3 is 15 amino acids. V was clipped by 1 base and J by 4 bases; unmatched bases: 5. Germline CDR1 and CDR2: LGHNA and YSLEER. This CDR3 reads CASSQGTGVLYEQYF. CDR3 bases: TGCGCCAGCAGCCAAGGGACAGGGGTCTTGTACGAGCAGTACTTC.

CDR3 loop: CASSFGGANTGELFF. The CDR3 DNA follows: TGTGCCAGCAGCTTCGGGGGGGCGAACACCGGGGAGCTGTTTTTT. J is TRBJ2-2 and V is TRBV11-2; 8 bases line up with TRBD2. Germline assignment: CDR1 SGHAT and CDR2 FQNNGV. Trimming cost V 3 bases and J 0 bases; bases outside gene matches: 0. The CDR3 has 15 residues.

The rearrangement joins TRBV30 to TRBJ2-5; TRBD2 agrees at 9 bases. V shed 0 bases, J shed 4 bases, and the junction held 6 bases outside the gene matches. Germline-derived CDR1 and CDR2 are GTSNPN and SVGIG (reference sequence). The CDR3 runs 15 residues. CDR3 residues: CAWSVAGGGRETQYF. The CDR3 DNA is TGTGCCTGGAGTGTAGCGGGGGGTGGGAGAGAGACCCAGTACTTC.

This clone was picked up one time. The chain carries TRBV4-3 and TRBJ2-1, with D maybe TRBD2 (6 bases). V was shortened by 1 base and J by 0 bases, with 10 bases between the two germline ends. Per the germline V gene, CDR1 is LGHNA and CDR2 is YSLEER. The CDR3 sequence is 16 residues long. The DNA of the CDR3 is TGCGCCAGCAGCCAAGGGGCGGGGAGCTCCTACAATGAGCAGTTCTTC. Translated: CASSQGAGSSYNEQFF.

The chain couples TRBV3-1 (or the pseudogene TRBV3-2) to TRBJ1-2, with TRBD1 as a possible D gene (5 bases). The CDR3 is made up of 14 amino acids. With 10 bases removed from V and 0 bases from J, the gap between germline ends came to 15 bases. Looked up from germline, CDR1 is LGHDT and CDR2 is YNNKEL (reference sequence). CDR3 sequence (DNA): TGTGCCACCACCCAGGGCAGCACTAACTATGGCTACACCTTC. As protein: CATTQGSTNYGYTF.

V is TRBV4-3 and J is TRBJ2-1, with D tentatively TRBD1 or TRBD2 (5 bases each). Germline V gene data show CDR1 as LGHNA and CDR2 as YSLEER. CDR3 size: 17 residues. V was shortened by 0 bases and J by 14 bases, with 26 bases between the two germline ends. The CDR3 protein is CASSQDRGPSTGALKFF. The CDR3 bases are TGCGCCAGCAGCCAAGATCGGGGTCCATCAACAGGCGCCCTCAAGTTCTTC.

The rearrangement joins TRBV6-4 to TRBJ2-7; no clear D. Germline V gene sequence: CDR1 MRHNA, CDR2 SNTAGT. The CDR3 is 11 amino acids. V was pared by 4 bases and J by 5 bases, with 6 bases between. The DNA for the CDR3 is TGTGCCAGCAGTGGTTTACACGAGCAGTACTTC. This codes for CASSGLHEQYF.

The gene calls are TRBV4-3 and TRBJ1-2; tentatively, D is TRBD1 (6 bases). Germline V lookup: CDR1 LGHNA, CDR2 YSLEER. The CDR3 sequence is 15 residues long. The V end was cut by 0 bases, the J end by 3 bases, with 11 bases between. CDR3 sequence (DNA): TGCGCCAGCAGCCAAGAAATACAGGGTGACTATGGCTACACCTTC. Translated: CASSQEIQGDYGYTF.

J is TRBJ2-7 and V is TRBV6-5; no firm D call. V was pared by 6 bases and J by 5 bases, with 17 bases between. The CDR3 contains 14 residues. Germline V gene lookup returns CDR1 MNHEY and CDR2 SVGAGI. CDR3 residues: CASSPTVRADEQYF. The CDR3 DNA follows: TGTGCCAGCAGCCCCACAGTCCGCGCCGACGAGCAGTACTTC.

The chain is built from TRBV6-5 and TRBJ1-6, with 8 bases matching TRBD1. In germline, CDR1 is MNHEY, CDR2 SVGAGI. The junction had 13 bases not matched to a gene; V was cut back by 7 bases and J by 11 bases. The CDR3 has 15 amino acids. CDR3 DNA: TGTGCCAGCACTCCAACCCGGGACAGGAGTCCACCCCTCCACTTT. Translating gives CASTPTRDRSPPLHF.

The chain's CDR3 is CASSRYTGTGGNSLNQPQHF. In DNA form, the CDR3 reads TGTGCCAGCAGTCGCTATACCGGGACAGGGGGCAATTCACTCAATCAGCCCCAGCATTTT. V and J are TRBV6-6 and TRBJ1-5, with 12 bases aligning to TRBD1. Germline V gene sequence: CDR1 MNHNY, CDR2 SVGAGI (reference sequence). V gave up 5 bases and J gave up 3 bases; unmatched junction bases: 17. The length of the CDR3 is 20 residues.

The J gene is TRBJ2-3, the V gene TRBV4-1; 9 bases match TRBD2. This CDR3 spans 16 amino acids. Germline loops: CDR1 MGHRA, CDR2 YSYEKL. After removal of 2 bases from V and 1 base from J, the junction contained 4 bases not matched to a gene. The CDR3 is CASSQNSGGRTDTQYF. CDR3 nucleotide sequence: TGCGCCAGCAGCCAAAATAGCGGGGGCCGCACAGATACGCAGTATTTT.

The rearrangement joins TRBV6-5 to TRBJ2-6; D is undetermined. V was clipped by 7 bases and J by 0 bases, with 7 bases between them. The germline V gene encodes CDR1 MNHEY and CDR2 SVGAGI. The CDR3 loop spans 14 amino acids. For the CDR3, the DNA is TGTGCCAGCAAGGCAAGCTCTGGGGCCAACGTCCTGACTTTC. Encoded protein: CASKASSGANVLTF.

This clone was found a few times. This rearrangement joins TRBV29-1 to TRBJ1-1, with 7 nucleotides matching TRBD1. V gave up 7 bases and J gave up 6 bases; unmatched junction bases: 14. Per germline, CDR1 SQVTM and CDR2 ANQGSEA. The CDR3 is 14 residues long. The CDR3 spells CSAGLGGPGAEAFF. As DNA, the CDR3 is TGCAGCGCGGGATTAGGGGGCCCCGGGGCTGAAGCTTTCTTT.

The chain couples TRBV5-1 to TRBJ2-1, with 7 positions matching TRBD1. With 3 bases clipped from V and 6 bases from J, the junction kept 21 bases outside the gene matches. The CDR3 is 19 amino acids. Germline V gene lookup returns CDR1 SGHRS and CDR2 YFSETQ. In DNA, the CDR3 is TGCGCCAGCAGCTCCGACAGGGAACCCCCATTTCCATTTCTCAATGAGCAGTTCTTC. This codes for CASSSDREPPFPFLNEQFF.

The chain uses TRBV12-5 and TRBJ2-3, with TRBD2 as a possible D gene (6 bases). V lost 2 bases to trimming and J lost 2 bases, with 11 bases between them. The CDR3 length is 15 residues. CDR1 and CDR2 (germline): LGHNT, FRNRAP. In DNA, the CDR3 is TGTGCTAGTGGTTTGATTCGGGGGTCCACAGATACGCAGTATTTT. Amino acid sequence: CASGLIRGSTDTQYF.

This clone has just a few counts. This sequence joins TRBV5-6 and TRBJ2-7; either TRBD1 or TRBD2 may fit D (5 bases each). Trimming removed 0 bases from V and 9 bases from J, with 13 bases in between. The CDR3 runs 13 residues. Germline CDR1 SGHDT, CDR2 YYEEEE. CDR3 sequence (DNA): TGTGCCAGCAGCTTGGGTTCTGGGACGTCGCAGTACTTC. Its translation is CASSLGSGTSQYF.

CDR3 bases: TGTGCCAGCAGCGACAGGACAGTTGGGGGCTACACCTTC. Translating it yields CASSDRTVGGYTF. This sequence joins TRBV11-2 and TRBJ1-2, with D possibly matching TRBD1 (6 bases). Germline assignment: CDR1 SGHAT and CDR2 FQNNGV. Between the trimmed V and J ends, which lost 5 bases and 8 bases, there was a span of 15 bases. The CDR3 runs 13 residues.

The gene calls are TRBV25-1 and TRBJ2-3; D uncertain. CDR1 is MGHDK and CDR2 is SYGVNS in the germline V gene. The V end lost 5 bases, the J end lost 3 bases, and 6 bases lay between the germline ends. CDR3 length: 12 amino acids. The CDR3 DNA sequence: TGTGCCAGCAGTTTTGGGACAGATACGCAGTATTTT. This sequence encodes CASSFGTDTQYF.

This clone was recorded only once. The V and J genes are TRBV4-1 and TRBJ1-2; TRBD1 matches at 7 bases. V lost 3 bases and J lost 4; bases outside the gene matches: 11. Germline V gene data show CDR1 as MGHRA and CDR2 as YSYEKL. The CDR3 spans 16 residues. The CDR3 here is CASSHGPGQISYGYTF. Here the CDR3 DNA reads TGCGCCAGCAGCCACGGACCGGGACAGATAAGCTATGGCTACACCTTC.

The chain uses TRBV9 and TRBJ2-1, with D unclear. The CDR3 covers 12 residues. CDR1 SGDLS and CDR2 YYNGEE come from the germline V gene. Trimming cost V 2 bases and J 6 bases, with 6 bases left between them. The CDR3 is CASSVEANEQFF. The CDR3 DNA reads TGTGCCAGCAGCGTTGAAGCCAATGAGCAGTTCTTC.